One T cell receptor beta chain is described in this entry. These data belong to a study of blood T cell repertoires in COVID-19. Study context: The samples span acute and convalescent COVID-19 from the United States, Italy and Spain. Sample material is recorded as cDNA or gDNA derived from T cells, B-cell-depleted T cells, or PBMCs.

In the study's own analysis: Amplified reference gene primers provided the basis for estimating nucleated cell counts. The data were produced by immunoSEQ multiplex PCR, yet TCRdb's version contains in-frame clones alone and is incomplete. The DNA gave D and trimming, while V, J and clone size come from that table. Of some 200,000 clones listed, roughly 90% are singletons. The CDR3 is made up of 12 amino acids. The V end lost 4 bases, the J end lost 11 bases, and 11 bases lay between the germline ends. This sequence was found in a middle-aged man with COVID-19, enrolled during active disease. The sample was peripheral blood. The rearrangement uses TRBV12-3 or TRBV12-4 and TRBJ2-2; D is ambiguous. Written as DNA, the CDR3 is TGTGCCAGCAGTTCGACAAGACCAGAGCTGTTTTTT. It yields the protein CASSSTRPELFF.